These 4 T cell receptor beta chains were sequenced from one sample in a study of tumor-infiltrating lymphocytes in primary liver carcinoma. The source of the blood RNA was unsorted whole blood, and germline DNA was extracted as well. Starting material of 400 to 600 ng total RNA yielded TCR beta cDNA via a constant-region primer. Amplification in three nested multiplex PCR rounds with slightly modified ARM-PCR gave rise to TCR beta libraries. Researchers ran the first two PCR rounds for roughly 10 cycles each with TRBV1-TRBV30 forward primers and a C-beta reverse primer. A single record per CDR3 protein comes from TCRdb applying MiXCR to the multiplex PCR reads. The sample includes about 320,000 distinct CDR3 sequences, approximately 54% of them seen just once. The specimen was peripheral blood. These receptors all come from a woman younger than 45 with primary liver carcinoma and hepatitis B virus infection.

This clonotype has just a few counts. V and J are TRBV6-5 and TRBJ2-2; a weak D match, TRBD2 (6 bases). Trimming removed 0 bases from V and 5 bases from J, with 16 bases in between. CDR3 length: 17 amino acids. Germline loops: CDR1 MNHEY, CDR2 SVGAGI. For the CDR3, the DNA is TGTGCCAGCAGTTACTCGGCACTAGTCGGGAGAACCGGGGAGCTGTTTTTT. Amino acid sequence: CASSYSALVGRTGELFF.

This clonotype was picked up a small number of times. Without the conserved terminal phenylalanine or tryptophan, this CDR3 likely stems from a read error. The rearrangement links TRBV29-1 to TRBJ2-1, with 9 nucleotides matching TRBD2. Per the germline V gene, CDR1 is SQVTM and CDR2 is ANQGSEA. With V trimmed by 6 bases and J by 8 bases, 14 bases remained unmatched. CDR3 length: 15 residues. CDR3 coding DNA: TGCAGCGTCGAAAGGTTTAGCGGGAGTATCGATGAGCAGTTCCTC. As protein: CSVERFSGSIDEQFL.

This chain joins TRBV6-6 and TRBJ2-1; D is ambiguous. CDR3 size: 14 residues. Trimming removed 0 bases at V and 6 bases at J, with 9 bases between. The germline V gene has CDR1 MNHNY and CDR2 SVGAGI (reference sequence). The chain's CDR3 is CASSYSGQGNEQFF. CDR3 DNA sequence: TGTGCCAGCAGTTACTCAGGCCAAGGCAATGAGCAGTTCTTC.

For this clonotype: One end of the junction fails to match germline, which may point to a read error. DNA of the CDR3: TGTGTCAGCACCCCCTATATTAGGGAGCCCCAGCATTTT. This sequence encodes CVSTPYIREPQHF. The chain has TRBV12-3 or TRBV12-4 and TRBJ1-5, with D uncertain. This CDR3 is built from 13 residues.